Presented here are 17 T cell receptor beta chains from one specimen sequenced in a study of cytomegalovirus exposure and HLA in healthy donors. Primers included in the PCR were 60 Vbeta and 13 Jbeta primers. The table came from immunoSEQ multiplex PCR; TCRdb's copy has only in-frame clones and leaves some out. In the table there are about 120,000 clones, approximately 80% of which are singletons. Material for sequencing was PBMCs. These receptors originate from a man aged 40-49 years in good health and CMV-seronegative.

This rearrangement joins TRBV11-3 to TRBJ2-1, with 12 positions matching TRBD2. The germline gives CDR1 SGHNT, CDR2 YENEEA. V was pared by 5 bases and J by 4 bases, with 6 bases of the junction left unmatched. This CDR3 has 16 residues. In nucleotides, the CDR3 is TGTGCCAGCAGCCCGACCGGACTAGCGGGGTACAATGAGCAGTTCTTC. It is translated as CASSPTGLAGYNEQFF.

The chain employs TRBV2 and TRBJ2-5, with 7 bases identical to TRBD1. V shed 6 bases and J 3 bases; nucleotides not matched to a gene: 7. This CDR3 comprises 14 residues. Germline CDR1 is SNHLY and CDR2 is FYNNEI. The CDR3 DNA follows: TGTGCCAGCAGGAGCGGACAGGCAAAAGAGACCCAGTACTTC. This gives the protein CASRSGQAKETQYF.

This chain links TRBV19 with TRBJ1-5; D gene uncertain. V shed 6 bases and J shed 1 base, with 10 bases lying between them. This CDR3 region has 14 residues. The germline V gene has CDR1 LNHDA and CDR2 SQIVND (reference sequence). The CDR3 here is CASRQSASNQPQHF. The CDR3 nucleotides are TGTGCCAGTAGACAGTCGGCCAGCAATCAGCCCCAGCATTTT.

This clone was seen once. The chain carries TRBV27 and TRBJ2-2; 7 bases align to TRBD2. Germline CDR1 reads MNHEY; CDR2 reads SMNVEV (reference sequence). The trim removed 8 bases at V and 1 base at J, leaving 7 bases unmatched. The CDR3 contains 15 residues. The CDR3 DNA reads as TGTGCCAGCCGGATTTGGGAGGGGAACACCGGGGAGCTGTTTTTT. Its translation is CASRIWEGNTGELFF.

The chain combines TRBV15 with TRBJ2-1; D might be TRBD1 (6 bases). The CDR3 sequence is 13 residues long. Germline V CDR1 and CDR2: LNHNV, YYDKDF (reference sequence). The ends were cut back, 6 bases at V and 8 bases at J, with 14 bases in the middle. CDR3 residues: CATSTWGQDEQFF. CDR3 DNA sequence: TGTGCCACCAGTACTTGGGGGCAGGATGAGCAGTTCTTC. The full variable domain, its missing parts supplied by reference TRBV15 and TRBJ2-1, is DAMVIQNPRYQVTQFGKPVTLSCSQTLNHNVMYWYQQKSSQAPKLLFHYYDKDFNNEADTPDNFQSRRPNTSFCFLDIRSPGLGDTAMYLCATSTWGQDEQFFGPGTRLTVL.

This rearrangement joins TRBV2 to TRBJ1-5; D not resolved. There are 15 residues in the CDR3. The V end was cut by 7 bases, the J end by 2 bases, with 15 bases between. Germline V lookup: CDR1 SNHLY, CDR2 FYNNEI. The CDR3 loop reads CASKGGPWGNQPQHF. The CDR3 nucleotides read TGTGCCAGCAAAGGAGGGCCGTGGGGCAATCAGCCCCAGCATTTT. Supplemented by reference TRBV2 and TRBJ1-5, the full variable domain reads EPEVTQTPSHQVTQMGQEVILRCVPISNHLYFYWYRQILGQKVEFLVSFYNNEISEKSEIFDDQFSVERPDGSNFTLKIRSTKLEDSAMYFCASKGGPWGNQPQHFGDGTRLSIL.

The chain joins TRBV21-1 to TRBJ2-7; the table assigns TRBD2, which was not confirmed against the DNA. TRBV21-1 represents a pseudogene. The length of the CDR3 is 16 residues. As DNA, the CDR3 is TGTGCCAGCAGGACTAGACGGAAGTCGGGCCTCTACGAGCAGTACTTC. Translated, it gives CASRTRRKSGLYEQYF.

CDR3 bases: TGTGCCAGCAGCCCGATAGGGACAGGGGGCGAAGCTTTCTTT. It codes for CASSPIGTGGEAFF. The chain uses TRBV7-6 and TRBJ1-1, with 12 bases identical to TRBD1. This CDR3 comprises 14 residues. The germline gives CDR1 SGHVS, CDR2 FNYEAQ. Trimming cost V 5 bases and J 8 bases; bases outside gene matches: 6.

Note on this clone: Other DNA sequences within the sample encode an identical CDR3. The J gene is TRBJ1-2, the V gene TRBV7-2; no firm D call. The germline V gene has CDR1 SGHTA and CDR2 FQGNSA. The CDR3 has 13 amino acids. Trimming left V 1 base short and J 3 bases short, with 6 bases between. The CDR3 spells CASSLGQDYGYTF. The DNA of the CDR3 is TGTGCCAGCAGCTTAGGCCAGGACTATGGCTACACCTTC.

V and J are TRBV27 and TRBJ2-2; D remains ambiguous. CDR3 length: 15 amino acids. Germline-derived CDR1 and CDR2 are MNHEY and SMNVEV (reference sequence). Deletions cut 2 bases from V and 7 bases from J, with 14 bases between. The CDR3 here is CASSLGLLGGGELFF. CDR3 sequence (DNA): TGTGCCAGCAGTTTAGGGCTACTTGGTGGCGGGGAGCTGTTTTTT.

CDR3 loop: CATGIPPFGYTF. The CDR3 nucleotides are TGTGCCACAGGAATCCCCCCCTTTGGCTACACCTTC. The chain links TRBV27 to TRBJ1-2, with D unresolved. V lost 10 bases, J lost 7 bases, and 16 bases lay in between. This CDR3 region has 12 residues. Looked up from germline, CDR1 is MNHEY and CDR2 is SMNVEV (reference sequence).

Remarks on this clone: The junction departs from the called germline gene at one end, perhaps through a read error. This rearrangement joins TRBV30 to TRBJ1-3; D is unclear. CDR3 length: 15 amino acids. Germline V CDR1 and CDR2: GTSNPN, SVGIG (reference sequence). Written as DNA, the CDR3 is TGTGCCTGGAGTGTACAGATCAGCTCTAGAAACACCATATATTTT. Amino acids: CAWSVQISSRNTIYF.

The chain couples TRBV7-2 to TRBJ2-7, with 8 nucleotides matching TRBD2. Looked up from germline, CDR1 is SGHTA and CDR2 is FQGNSA. This CDR3 spans 13 amino acids. Germline trimming cut 3 bases from V and 7 bases from J; bases unmatched to any gene: 5. The CDR3 sequence: CASSFGKRGEQYF. For the CDR3, the DNA is TGTGCCAGCAGCTTCGGGAAGCGGGGGGAGCAGTACTTC.

This clone showed up just once. The V call is TRBV27, the J call TRBJ1-2; the D gene is possibly TRBD1 (6 bases). The germline V gene encodes CDR1 MNHEY and CDR2 SMNVEV (reference sequence). The CDR3 covers 13 residues. Trimming took off 2 bases at V and 5 bases at J, with 9 bases between the two ends. CDR3 DNA: TGTGCCAGCAGTTTAGCGACAGGATATGGCTACACCTTC. It is translated as CASSLATGYGYTF.

V and J are TRBV10-3 and TRBJ2-4, with D possibly being TRBD1 (5 bases). Trimming removed 10 bases from V and 12 bases from J, with 28 bases in between. The CDR3 sequence is 15 residues long. Germline V CDR1 and CDR2: ENHRY, SYGVKD. The CDR3 bases are TGTGCCACCAAGTGGTCATGGGGCCTCACTTTCAGTCAGTACTTC. This sequence encodes CATKWSWGLTFSQYF.

The chain has TRBV29-1 and TRBJ2-5; possibly TRBD1 for D (5 bases). Trimming left V 5 bases short and J 7 bases short, with 14 bases between. This CDR3 is 12 amino acids long. Germline values: CDR1 SQVTM, CDR2 ANQGSEA. CDR3 bases: TGCAGCGTTTGGGGCCGATTAGGGACCCAGTACTTC. Amino acid sequence: CSVWGRLGTQYF.

V gene TRBV27 combines with J gene TRBJ2-7; 14 bases are a match to TRBD2. The CDR3 has 15 residues. From germline, CDR1 is MNHEY and CDR2 SMNVEV (reference sequence). V lost 6 bases, J lost 7 bases, and 8 bases stayed unmatched. CDR3 sequence: CASRGTSGSPREQYF. CDR3 bases: TGTGCCAGCAGGGGGACTAGCGGGAGCCCTCGAGAGCAGTACTTC.